This T cell receptor beta chain came from a study of blood T cells in healthy people across ages (dated by TCRdb to between 2014 and 2017). Some background on the complete study: Template switching captured roughly one uniquely barcoded TCR beta cDNA molecule per two T cells in model experiments. For two donors (one aged 18 to 30 and one aged 80 or older), the study analyzed two additional independent replicas of 1 million unique cDNA reads from the same blood draw. The donors were split into four age groups: young (average around 17 years), middle-aged (39), aged (approximately 59) and long-lived (82). To track age-related changes in TCR beta repertoire diversity, the study relied on deep sequencing normalized with unique cDNA molecular identifiers. To avoid experimental bias, donors of different ages were spread randomly across the sequencing lanes. Paper-wide results and their limitations: Observed TCR beta diversity per million T cells fell roughly linearly with age, and a significant reduction was already apparent by age around 36. The percentage of naive T cells measured by flow cytometry correlated strongly with observed TCR beta diversity. Bulk unsorted PBMC profiling prevented conclusive comparison of naive and antigen-experienced compartments. Total diversity estimates from one million sequenced T cells were considered lower bounds and underestimates. Donor CMV infection status was unknown, potentially confounding age-related changes in expanded clonotypes. The long-lived group showed more naive CD4+ T cells, fewer expanded clones and increased TCR diversity than the aged group, suggesting age selection.

Donors were 30 to 45 systemically healthy Caucasian individuals from Russia aged roughly 6 to 90 years. Each donor gave about 9.2 milliliters of peripheral blood, drawn into EDTA-treated Vacutainer tubes. Ficoll-Paque density-gradient centrifugation was used to isolate PBMCs, with at least 6.5 million per sample. Trizol reagent was used to extract total RNA from the PBMCs, yielding at least 5.5 micrograms per sample. For every donor, flow cytometry on a PBMC aliquot measured the percentage of naive CD45RAhigh/CD27high T cells. The library was produced with 5' RACE. TCRdb names Illumina HiSeq 2500 as the instrument used. The second PCR ran for roughly 7 to 11 cycles and used a J-beta primer mix along with a sample-barcoded 5' primer. Each TCR beta cDNA molecule received a unique molecular identifier from a template-switch 5' adaptor carrying 12 random nucleotides. At least 2.5 million CDR3-containing paired-end reads were obtained from each sample. All of the RNA was converted into first-strand cDNA using the Mint cDNA synthesis kit, with a TRBC-specific oligonucleotide serving as the primer. Following uracil-DNA glycosylase treatment, all cDNA underwent a first 18-cycle PCR with the universal primers M1SS and BC2_uni_R. The authors' pipeline ran thus. For normalization, 1 million high-quality reads, each with a distinct molecular identifier, were randomly selected from each sample. Instead of being binned into consensus sequences, reads that shared molecular identifiers were thrown out. CDR3 identification, clonotype clustering and error correction used MiTCR with a Q25 quality threshold and the strictest error-elimination algorithm. A nonparametric unseen species model using Euler transformation provided a lower-bound estimate of total TCR beta diversity. TCRdb itself trimmed the public reads at Q25 with fastp, ran MiXCR and retained productive beta chains. CDR3 protein sequences are deduplicated, and each keeps its most common genes and DNA. The V and J calls come from TCRdb's annotation, not from the publication. For this sample the table gives about 580,000 distinct CDR3 sequences, of which about 45% were detected only once. Around 23% of the sample is held by the ten biggest clonotypes.

For CDR1 and CDR2, the germline V gene lists MNHEY and SVGAGI. Measured from the cysteine to the phenylalanine, the CDR3 is 13 residues long. Of all the DNA, just the CDR3 is kept, 39 bases in frame from base 1. Turning to this clonotype: Which antigen it targets is not known. A much larger clone sits a single nucleotide away, making a read error possible.

The chain employs TRBV6-5 and TRBJ1-2; the D region possibly corresponds to TRBD1 (6 bases align). The sequence was collected from an older man in good health. Sequencing was done on a sample of blood. The CDR3 loop reads CASSDSAGEGYTF. The DNA reads TGTGCCAGCAGTGACTCAGCAGGGGAGGGCTACACCTTC.